The rows below give T cell receptor beta chains drawn from one sample of a study of T cell responses to AZD1222 COVID-19 vaccine. Measured with immunoSEQ multiplex PCR; TCRdb has only the in-frame clones, and not every one. The table has more than 100,000 clones, 90% to 95% seen once. The source was peripheral blood, collected on day 0 of AZD1222 vaccination. All receptors come from an adult in good health. Both conserved end residues are part of each CDR3. Each record gives: J gene, V gene, D gene, clone size, CDR3 protein, CDR3 DNA. A D gene is named only where the DNA matches it firmly. Not every row has a clone size; where given, it reads once, few, many or a size class.

J: TRBJ1-2; V: TRBV28; D: .; size: .; CDR3: CASSFSGLEGYTF; DNA: TGTGCCAGCAGTTTTTCGGGGTTGGAGGGCTACACCTTC
J: TRBJ2-5; V: TRBV29-1; D: .; size: .; CDR3: CSVVRDTTNQETQYF; DNA: TGCAGCGTTGTCCGTGACACAACAAACCAAGAGACCCAGTACTTC
J: TRBJ2-1; V: TRBV5-6; D: .; size: .; CDR3: CARGGSYNEQFF; DNA: TGTGCCAGGGGGGGATCATACAATGAGCAGTTCTTC
J: TRBJ2-2; V: TRBV18; D: .; size: .; CDR3: CASENTGELFF; DNA: TGTGCCAGCGAGAACACCGGGGAGCTGTTTTTT
J: TRBJ1-1; V: TRBV6-1; D: .; size: .; CDR3: CASSDRAGSSTEAFF; DNA: TGTGCCAGCAGTGACAGGGCAGGAAGTAGTACTGAAGCTTTCTTT
J: TRBJ2-7; V: TRBV19; D: .; size: .; CDR3: CASRRTEGPYEQYF; DNA: TGTGCCAGTAGGAGGACAGAGGGACCCTACGAGCAGTACTTC
J: TRBJ2-7; V: TRBV2; D: .; size: .; CDR3: CASSDPGEIYEQYF; DNA: TGTGCCAGCAGTGATCCGGGAGAGATCTACGAGCAGTACTTC
J: TRBJ2-2; V: TRBV6-5; D: .; size: .; CDR3: CASSYVKPGELFF; DNA: TGTGCCAGCAGTTATGTGAAGCCCGGGGAGCTGTTTTTT
J: TRBJ2-7; V: TRBV7-6; D: .; size: .; CDR3: CASSLNYEQYF; DNA: TGTGCCAGCAGCTTAAACTACGAGCAGTACTTC
J: TRBJ2-1; V: TRBV2; D: TRBD1; size: .; CDR3: CASSAYRGSYNEQFF; DNA: TGTGCCAGCAGTGCCTACAGGGGATCTTACAATGAGCAGTTCTTC
J: TRBJ2-2; V: TRBV6-2/TRBV6-3; D: .; size: .; CDR3: CASSHWSTGELFF; DNA: TGTGCCAGCAGCCACTGGTCCACCGGGGAGCTGTTTTTT
J: TRBJ1-6; V: TRBV11-3; D: .; size: .; CDR3: CASSLNNNSPLHF; DNA: TGTGCCAGCAGCTTAAACAATAATTCACCCCTCCACTTT
J: TRBJ2-7; V: TRBV9; D: .; size: .; CDR3: CASSVTGSSNEQYF; DNA: TGTGCCAGCAGCGTAACAGGTAGTTCGAACGAGCAGTACTTC
J: TRBJ2-1; V: TRBV7-3; D: TRBD2; size: .; CDR3: CASSPTSGSYNEQFF; DNA: TGTGCCAGCAGCCCGACTAGCGGGTCCTACAATGAGCAGTTCTTC
J: TRBJ1-1; V: TRBV5-1; D: TRBD1; size: .; CDR3: CASSLAFPRRTGENTEAFF; DNA: TGCGCCAGCAGCTTGGCTTTCCCGCGACGGACAGGGGAGAACACTGAAGCTTTCTTT
J: TRBJ2-2; V: TRBV7-2; D: TRBD1; size: .; CDR3: CASSLAGAGGYTGELFF; DNA: TGTGCCAGCAGCTTAGCAGGGGCAGGGGGATACACCGGGGAGCTGTTTTTT
J: TRBJ1-5; V: TRBV28; D: TRBD1; size: .; CDR3: CASSSLRTGPVSNQPQHF; DNA: TGTGCCAGCAGTTCCTTACGGACAGGCCCTGTGAGCAATCAGCCCCAGCATTTT
J: TRBJ2-5; V: TRBV1; D: .; size: .; CDR3: CTKQPSQRGLAGLHETQYF; DNA: TGCACCAAGCAGCCAAGCCAGAGGGGACTAGCGGGATTGCACGAGACCCAGTACTTC
J: TRBJ1-5; V: TRBV7-2; D: TRBD1; size: .; CDR3: CASSSQGQQPQHF; DNA: TGTGCCAGCAGCTCGCAGGGACAGCAGCCCCAGCATTTT
J: TRBJ2-7; V: TRBV10-3; D: .; size: .; CDR3: CAIRDWDYEQYF; DNA: TGTGCCATCAGGGACTGGGACTACGAGCAGTACTTC
J: TRBJ2-3; V: TRBV7-3; D: .; size: .; CDR3: CASSPTPQTDTQYF; DNA: TGTGCCAGCAGCCCCACCCCCCAGACGGATACGCAGTATTTT
J: TRBJ2-7; V: TRBV6-5; D: TRBD2; size: .; CDR3: CTSRTSGNYEQYF; DNA: TGTACCAGCAGGACTAGCGGGAACTACGAGCAGTACTTC
J: TRBJ2-7; V: TRBV13; D: TRBD2; size: .; CDR3: CASSSGLAGRYEQYF; DNA: TGTGCCAGCAGCTCGGGACTAGCGGGAAGGTACGAGCAGTACTTC
J: TRBJ1-2; V: TRBV5-1; D: .; size: .; CDR3: CASSPDSNYGYTF; DNA: TGCGCCAGCAGCCCCGATTCAAACTATGGCTACACCTTC
J: TRBJ2-7; V: TRBV5-1; D: TRBD2; size: .; CDR3: CASSLALAGDSYEQYF; DNA: TGCGCCAGCAGCTTGGCCCTCGCGGGGGACTCCTACGAGCAGTACTTC
J: TRBJ1-2; V: TRBV11-1; D: TRBD1; size: .; CDR3: CASSHPGQGAFGYTF; DNA: TGTGCCAGCAGCCACCCGGGACAGGGGGCATTCGGCTACACCTTC
J: TRBJ2-3; V: TRBV19; D: TRBD2; size: once; CDR3: CASSLRGLAATDTQYF; DNA: TGTGCCAGTAGTCTTAGGGGACTAGCGGCGACAGATACGCAGTATTTT
J: TRBJ1-3; V: TRBV19; D: .; size: few; CDR3: CASTWISGNTIYF; DNA: TGTGCCAGTACGTGGATCTCTGGAAACACCATATATTTT
J: TRBJ2-7; V: TRBV10-3; D: .; size: .; CDR3: CAISESSWEQYF; DNA: TGTGCCATCAGTGAGTCTTCTTGGGAGCAGTACTTC
J: TRBJ2-7; V: TRBV5-1; D: TRBD1; size: .; CDR3: CASSLGTGLYEQYF; DNA: TGCGCCAGCAGCTTGGGGACAGGTCTCTACGAGCAGTACTTC
J: TRBJ2-6; V: TRBV27; D: .; size: .; CDR3: CASSWGGGARSGANVLTF; DNA: TGTGCCAGCAGTTGGGGTGGAGGGGCGAGATCTGGGGCCAACGTCCTGACTTTC
J: TRBJ1-4; V: TRBV6-5; D: .; size: .; CDR3: CASSYGSATNEKLFF; DNA: TGTGCCAGCAGTTACGGGTCTGCAACTAATGAAAAACTGTTTTTT
J: TRBJ2-7; V: TRBV9; D: .; size: .; CDR3: CASSVADGPYEQYF; DNA: TGTGCCAGCAGCGTCGCAGATGGGCCCTACGAGCAGTACTTC
J: TRBJ1-2; V: TRBV24-1; D: .; size: .; CDR3: CATSDPAVGANYGYTF; DNA: TGTGCCACCAGTGACCCTGCGGTGGGGGCGAACTATGGCTACACCTTC
J: TRBJ2-7; V: TRBV6-5; D: TRBD2; size: .; CDR3: CASSYRGTSVYEQYF; DNA: TGTGCCAGCAGTTACCGAGGGACTAGCGTCTACGAGCAGTACTTC
J: TRBJ2-1; V: TRBV5-1; D: TRBD2; size: .; CDR3: CASSWGTSGSVNEQFF; DNA: TGCGCCAGCAGCTGGGGGACTAGCGGGAGTGTAAATGAGCAGTTCTTC
J: TRBJ2-5; V: TRBV29-1; D: .; size: .; CDR3: CSVVGDTFQETQYF; DNA: TGCAGCGTTGTAGGGGACACCTTCCAAGAGACCCAGTACTTC
J: TRBJ2-1; V: TRBV13; D: TRBD2; size: .; CDR3: CASSQGLAGGPVNNEQFF; DNA: TGTGCCAGCAGCCAGGGACTAGCGGGAGGGCCGGTGAACAATGAGCAGTTCTTC
J: TRBJ2-7; V: TRBV11-2; D: .; size: .; CDR3: CASSLVPGWSSYEQYF; DNA: TGTGCCAGCAGCTTAGTTCCCGGCTGGAGCTCCTACGAGCAGTACTTC
J: TRBJ1-6; V: TRBV3-1/TRBV3-2; D: .; size: .; CDR3: CASSPVGGLVLNNSPLHF; DNA: TGTGCCAGCAGCCCCGTGGGGGGGTTAGTCTTAAATAATTCACCCCTCCACTTT
J: TRBJ2-3; V: TRBV19; D: .; size: .; CDR3: CASSMGYDSRTQYF; DNA: TGTGCCAGTAGTATGGGCTACGATTCTCGGACGCAGTATTTT
J: TRBJ2-1; V: TRBV7-9; D: .; size: .; CDR3: CASSLVSRVADRFPNEQFF; DNA: TGTGCCAGCAGCTTAGTTAGTAGGGTAGCTGACCGCTTCCCAAATGAGCAGTTCTTC
J: TRBJ1-2; V: TRBV11-2; D: .; size: .; CDR3: CASSPGTPGYGYTF; DNA: TGTGCCAGCAGCCCGGGGACACCGGGCTATGGCTACACCTTC
J: TRBJ1-4; V: TRBV7-6; D: .; size: .; CDR3: CASSFLSAGSGATNEKLFF; DNA: TGTGCCAGCAGCTTCCTCAGCGCAGGGAGTGGCGCAACTAATGAAAAACTGTTTTTT
J: TRBJ2-7; V: TRBV5-1; D: .; size: .; CDR3: CASSLAGQYDEQYF; DNA: TGCGCCAGCAGCTTGGCCGGGCAGTACGACGAGCAGTACTTC
J: TRBJ2-3; V: TRBV4-3; D: .; size: .; CDR3: CASSQDGNRAPDTQYF; DNA: TGCGCCAGCAGCCAAGATGGGAACAGGGCGCCAGATACGCAGTATTTT
J: TRBJ1-1; V: TRBV10-2; D: .; size: .; CDR3: CASKSGHTEAFF; DNA: TGCGCCAGCAAATCAGGGCACACTGAAGCTTTCTTT
J: TRBJ2-7; V: TRBV11-2; D: .; size: .; CDR3: CASSLGMRNEQYF; DNA: TGTGCCAGCAGCTTAGGTATGCGGAACGAGCAGTACTTC
J: TRBJ2-7; V: TRBV24-1; D: .; size: .; CDR3: CATSDAVGGLSYEQYF; DNA: TGTGCCACCAGTGATGCGGTTGGGGGGCTTTCCTACGAGCAGTACTTC
J: TRBJ1-2; V: TRBV20-1; D: .; size: .; CDR3: CSAKTGGYTF; DNA: TGCAGTGCTAAGACAGGTGGCTACACCTTC
J: TRBJ1-6; V: TRBV15; D: .; size: .; CDR3: CATSRDRGWNSPLHF; DNA: TGTGCCACCAGCAGAGATCGGGGTTGGAATTCACCCCTCCACTTT
J: TRBJ1-5; V: TRBV28; D: TRBD1; size: .; CDR3: CASRVDRGLYQPQHF; DNA: TGTGCCAGCAGGGTTGACAGGGGGCTCTATCAGCCCCAGCATTTT
J: TRBJ2-1; V: TRBV27; D: TRBD2; size: .; CDR3: CASSLFTSGGSDEQFF; DNA: TGTGCCAGCAGTTTATTCACTAGCGGGGGCAGCGATGAGCAGTTCTTC